This T cell receptor beta chain appears in the sequencing data of a study of cytomegalovirus exposure and HLA in healthy donors (dated by TCRdb to about 2017). Regarding the research as a whole: According to a later analysis, one platform produced both the 100 to 150 validation repertoires and the 670 or so repertoires of the first cohort. The aim of the study was to test whether cataloging public T cell receptors could identify signatures of past pathogen exposure. The study combined high-throughput TCR immunosequencing, statistical association of individual TCRs with disease status, and machine learning to predict cytomegalovirus infection status. Besides the first cohort of roughly 640 subjects, a separate validation cohort made up of roughly 130 different subjects was used.

Receptor amplification or capture employed the immunoSEQ multiplex PCR assay. The paper's data handling went like this. A statistical classification framework was developed to diagnose cytomegalovirus status using the catalog of TCR beta chain sequences. TCRdb took this table from immuneACCESS and kept in-frame rearrangements with V and J called. Such tables lack part of the clones; where checked against another copy, unresolved V genes explain under half of the gap, and the rest is unexplained. The D gene and trimming were derived from the DNA, and the V and J assignments and clone size from that table. Within this sample are 150,000 to 200,000 clones, with 85% of them counted one time only. The ten largest make up about 17% of the sample. Looking up the germline V gene (reference sequence) yields CDR1 GTSNPN and CDR2 SVGIG. Its CDR3 holds 10 amino acids, cysteine through phenylalanine. Only CDR3 DNA remains: 30 bases, in frame from the first base.

Broader findings and caveats from the paper: The classifier was reported to diagnose cytomegalovirus status with high specificity and sensitivity in both the original cohort and the validation cohort. The authors suggested that the approach could potentially be generalized to other disease states and immunological phenotypes. Most TCR sequences were seen in very few donors, while some public TCRs were found in many individuals. In the study, 150 to 200 TCR beta chains were listed as associated with cytomegalovirus. Subsequent analysis determined that TCRs grouped into clusters in the first cohort also showed a tendency toward co-occurrence across the roughly 120 validation repertoires, and about 93% of cluster scores exceeded 0. All 130 or so repertoires were used to score co-occurrence in the validation cohort in a later analysis, because that analysis had no HLA typing for the cohort. A few of the identified cytomegalovirus-associated TCR beta chains were confirmed in vitro to be specific for cytomegalovirus antigens.

Donors formed part of the validation cohort, which comprised fewer than 150 subjects and was distinct from the first cohort of roughly 600 subjects. In the case of this clone: Its antigen has not been determined. No base quality values were provided; no much bigger clone lies one nucleotide off.

The sequence links TRBV30 to TRBJ2-3, and the D gene may be TRBD2, 5 bases matching. The receptor comes from a man between 18 and 29 years old in good health and CMV-seropositive. Specimen: PBMCs. The DNA reads as follows: TGTGCTCTTGGAGGCGTGGGGCAGTATTTT. Its protein is CALGGVGQYF.